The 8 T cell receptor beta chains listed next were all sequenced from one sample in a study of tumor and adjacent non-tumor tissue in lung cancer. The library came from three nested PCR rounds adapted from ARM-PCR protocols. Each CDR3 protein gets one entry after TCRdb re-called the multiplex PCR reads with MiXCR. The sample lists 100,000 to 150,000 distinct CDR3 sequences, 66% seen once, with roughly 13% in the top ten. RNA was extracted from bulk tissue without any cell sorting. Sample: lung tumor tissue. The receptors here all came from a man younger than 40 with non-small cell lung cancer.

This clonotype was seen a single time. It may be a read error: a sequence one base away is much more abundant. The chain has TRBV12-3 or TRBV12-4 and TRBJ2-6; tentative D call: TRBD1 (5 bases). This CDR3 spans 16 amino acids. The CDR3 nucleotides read TGTGCCAGCAGTTCGACCTGGCTGGCTGGGGCCAACATCCTGACTTTC. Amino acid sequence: CASSSTWLAGANILTF.

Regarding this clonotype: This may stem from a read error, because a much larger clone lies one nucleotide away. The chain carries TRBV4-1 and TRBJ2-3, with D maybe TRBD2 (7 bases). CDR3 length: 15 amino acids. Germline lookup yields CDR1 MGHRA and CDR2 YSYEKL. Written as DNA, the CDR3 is TGCGCCAGCAGCGGGGGGGCGGGGGTCGCAGATACGGAGTATTTT. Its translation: CASSGGAGVADTEYF.

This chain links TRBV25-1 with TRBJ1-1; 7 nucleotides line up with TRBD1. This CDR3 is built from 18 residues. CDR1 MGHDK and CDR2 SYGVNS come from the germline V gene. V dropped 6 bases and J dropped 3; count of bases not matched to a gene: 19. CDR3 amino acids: CASSLGGRATQGDTEAFF. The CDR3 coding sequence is TGTGCCAGCAGCCTGGGGGGGAGAGCCACCCAGGGGGACACTGAAGCTTTCTTT.

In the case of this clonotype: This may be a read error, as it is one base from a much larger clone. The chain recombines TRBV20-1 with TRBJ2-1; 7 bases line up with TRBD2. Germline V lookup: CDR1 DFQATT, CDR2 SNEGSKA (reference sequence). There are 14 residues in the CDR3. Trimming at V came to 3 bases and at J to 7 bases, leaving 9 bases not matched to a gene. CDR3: CSASPGLVVNEQFF. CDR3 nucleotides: TGCAGTGCTAGCCCCGGACTAGTCGTTAATGAGCAGTTCTTC.

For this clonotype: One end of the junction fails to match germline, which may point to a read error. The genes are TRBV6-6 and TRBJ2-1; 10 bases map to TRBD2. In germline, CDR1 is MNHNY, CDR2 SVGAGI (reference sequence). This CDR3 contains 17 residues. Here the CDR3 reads CPSSYLTSGMKYNEQFF. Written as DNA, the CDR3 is TGTCCCAGCAGTTACTTAACTAGCGGGATGAAGTACAATGAGCAGTTCTTC.

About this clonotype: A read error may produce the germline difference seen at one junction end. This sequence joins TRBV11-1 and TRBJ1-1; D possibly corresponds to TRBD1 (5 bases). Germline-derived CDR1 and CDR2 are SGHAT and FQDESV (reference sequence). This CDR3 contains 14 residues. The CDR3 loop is CTSSWTTANTEAFF. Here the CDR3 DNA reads TGTACCAGCAGCTGGACAACTGCGAACACTGAAGCTTTCTTT.

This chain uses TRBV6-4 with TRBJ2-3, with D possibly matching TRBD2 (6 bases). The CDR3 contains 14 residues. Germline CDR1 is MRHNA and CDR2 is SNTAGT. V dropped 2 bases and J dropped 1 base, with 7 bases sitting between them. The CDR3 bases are TGTGCCAGCAGTGACCCGGGGGGCACAGATACGCAGTATTTT. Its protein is CASSDPGGTDTQYF.

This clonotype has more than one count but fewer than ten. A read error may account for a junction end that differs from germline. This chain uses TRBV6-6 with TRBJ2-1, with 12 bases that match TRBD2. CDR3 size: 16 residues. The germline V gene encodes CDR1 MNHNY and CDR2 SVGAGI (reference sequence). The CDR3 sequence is CASSRNRLAGANEQFF. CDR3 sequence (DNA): TGTGCCAGCAGTCGGAACCGACTAGCGGGAGCCAATGAGCAGTTCTTT.